This T cell receptor (beta chain) stems from a study of OX40 agonist ivuxolimab in advanced cancers. Whole-study context: Prior checkpoint blockade (anti-PD-1, anti-PD-L1 or anti-CTLA-4) was permitted; approximately 44% had it. Three patients had partial responses: one hepatocellular carcinoma, two cutaneous melanoma.

As concerns this clone: Its matching antigen is unknown.

The study, taken as a whole, reports: CD4+ and CD8+ blood T cells expanded clonally by week 6 at 0.1 to 3.0 mg/kg.

With V trimmed by 2 bases and J by 6 bases, 2 bases remained unmatched. This CDR3 has 13 residues. The germline V gene encodes CDR1 SGHNT and CDR2 YYREEE (reference sequence). TCRdb keeps only in-frame clones here, not all; method: immunoSEQ multiplex PCR. The top ten clones hold around 9.3% of a sample with under 65,000 clones, 75% to 95% of them seen once. The source material was CD4+ or CD8+ T cells sorted from blood, sampled in a trial of the OX40 agonist ivuxolimab. This receptor was taken from an adult with an advanced solid tumor such as melanoma, head and neck, liver or kidney cancer. The rearrangement uses TRBV5-4 and TRBJ1-2, with 9 nucleotides matching TRBD1. The CDR3 loop reads CASSFTGGDGYTF. The CDR3 DNA sequence: TGTGCCAGCAGCTTTACAGGGGGCGATGGCTACACCTTC.